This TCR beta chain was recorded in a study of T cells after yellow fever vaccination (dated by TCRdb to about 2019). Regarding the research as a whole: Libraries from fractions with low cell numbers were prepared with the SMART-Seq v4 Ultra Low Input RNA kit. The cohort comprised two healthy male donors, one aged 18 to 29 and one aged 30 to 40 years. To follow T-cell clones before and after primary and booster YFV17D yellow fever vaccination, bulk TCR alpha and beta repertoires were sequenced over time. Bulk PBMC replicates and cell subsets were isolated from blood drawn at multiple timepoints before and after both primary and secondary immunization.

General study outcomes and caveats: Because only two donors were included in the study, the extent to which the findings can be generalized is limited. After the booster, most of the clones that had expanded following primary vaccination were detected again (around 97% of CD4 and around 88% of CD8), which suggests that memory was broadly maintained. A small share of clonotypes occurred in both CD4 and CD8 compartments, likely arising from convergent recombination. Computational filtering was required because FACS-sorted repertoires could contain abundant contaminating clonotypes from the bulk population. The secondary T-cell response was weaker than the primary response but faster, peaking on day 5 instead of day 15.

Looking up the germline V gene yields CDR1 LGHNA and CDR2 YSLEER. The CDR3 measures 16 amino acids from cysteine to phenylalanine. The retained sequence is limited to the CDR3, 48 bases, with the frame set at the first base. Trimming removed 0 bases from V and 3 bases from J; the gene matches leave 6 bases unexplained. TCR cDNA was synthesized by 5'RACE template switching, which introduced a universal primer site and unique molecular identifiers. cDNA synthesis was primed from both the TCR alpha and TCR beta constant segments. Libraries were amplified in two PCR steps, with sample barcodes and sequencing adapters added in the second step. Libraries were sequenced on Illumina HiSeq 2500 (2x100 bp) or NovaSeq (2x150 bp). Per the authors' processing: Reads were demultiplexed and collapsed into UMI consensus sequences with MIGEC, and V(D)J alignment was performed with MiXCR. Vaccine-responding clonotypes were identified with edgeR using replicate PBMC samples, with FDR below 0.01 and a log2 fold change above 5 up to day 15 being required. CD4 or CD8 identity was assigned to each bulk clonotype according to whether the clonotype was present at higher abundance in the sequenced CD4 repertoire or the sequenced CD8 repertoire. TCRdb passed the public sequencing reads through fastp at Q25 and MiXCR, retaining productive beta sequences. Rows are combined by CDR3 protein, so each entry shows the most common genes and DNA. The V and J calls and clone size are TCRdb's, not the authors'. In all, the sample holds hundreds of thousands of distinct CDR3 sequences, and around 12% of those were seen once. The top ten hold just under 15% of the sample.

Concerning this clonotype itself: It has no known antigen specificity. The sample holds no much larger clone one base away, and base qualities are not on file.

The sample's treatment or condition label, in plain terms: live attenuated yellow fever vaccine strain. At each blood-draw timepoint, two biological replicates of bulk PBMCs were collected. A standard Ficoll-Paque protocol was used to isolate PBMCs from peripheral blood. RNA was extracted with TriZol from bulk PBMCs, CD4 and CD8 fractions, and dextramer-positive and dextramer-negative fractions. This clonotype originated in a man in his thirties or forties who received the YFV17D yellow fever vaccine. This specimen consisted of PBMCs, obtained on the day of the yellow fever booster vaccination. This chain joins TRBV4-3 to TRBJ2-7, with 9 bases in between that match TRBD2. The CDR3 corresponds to CASSQERLAGNYEQYF. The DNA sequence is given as TGCGCCAGCAGCCAAGAGCGTCTAGCGGGGAACTACGAGCAGTACTTC.